The next 8 T cell receptor beta chains were all read from a single sample in a study of blood T cell repertoires in COVID-19. Profiled with immunoSEQ multiplex PCR; TCRdb holds only in-frame clones, not every one. The sample includes about 190,000 clones, 70% to 90% of them seen just once. Sequencing was performed on PBMCs or T cells enriched from blood (not recorded which). These receptors all stem from a middle-aged woman in a cohort exposed to, infected with or recovered from COVID-19 (not recorded which).

The chain is built from TRBV25-1 and TRBJ1-2; 8 bases are shared with TRBD1. The CDR3 has 12 residues. With V trimmed by 7 bases and J by 4 bases, 2 bases remained unmatched. Germline CDR1 and CDR2: MGHDK and SYGVNS. CDR3 bases: TGTGCCAGCATAGACAGGGGCTATGGCTACACCTTC. It is translated as CASIDRGYGYTF.

The chain combines TRBV28 with TRBJ1-4, with 9 bases identical to TRBD1. Germline loops: CDR1 MDHEN, CDR2 SYDVKM. This CDR3 comprises 22 residues. Losses at the gene ends were 2 bases for V and 2 bases for J; bases not matched to a gene: 21. In nucleotides, the CDR3 is TGTGCCAGCAGTTTAAACAAGGTTCTGACGGGGACAGGGTTCGCGACTAATGAAAAACTGTTTTTT. This sequence encodes CASSLNKVLTGTGFATNEKLFF.

The CDR3 region has the DNA TGTGCCAGCACGGGGGGATATGGCTACACCTTC. Translating gives CASTGGYGYTF. The V and J genes are TRBV9 and TRBJ1-2, with D tentatively TRBD1 (5 bases). Germline V lookup: CDR1 SGDLS, CDR2 YYNGEE. The CDR3 is 11 amino acids. The V end lost 6 bases, the J end lost 5 bases, and 8 bases lay between the germline ends.

The chain joins TRBV6-5 to TRBJ1-4; 7 bases match TRBD1. Germline V gene sequence: CDR1 MNHEY, CDR2 SVGAGI. This CDR3 region has 15 residues. The junction had 7 bases not matched to a gene; V was cut back by 6 bases and J by 3 bases. The DNA for the CDR3 is TGTGCCAGCAGCGATACAGGGGTAGCTAATGAAAAACTGTTTTTT. It codes for CASSDTGVANEKLFF.

The chain uses TRBV6-2 or TRBV6-3 and TRBJ1-1; D remains unclear. Per the germline V gene, CDR1 is MNHEY and CDR2 is SVGEGT. Between the trimmed V and J ends, which lost 0 bases and 2 bases, there was a span of 13 bases. This CDR3 contains 16 residues. CDR3 bases: TGTGCCAGCAGTTACTCCGACTCGTTATCCAACACTGAAGCTTTCTTT. Translation gives CASSYSDSLSNTEAFF.

The rearrangement joins TRBV28 to TRBJ2-5; possible D gene TRBD1, 5 bases. The V and J ends lost 0 bases and 5 bases respectively, with 10 bases between them. The CDR3 covers 14 residues. Germline V gene data show CDR1 as MDHEN and CDR2 as SYDVKM. CDR3 sequence (DNA): TGTGCCAGCAGTTTATGGGGCAGGGCTGAGACCCAGTACTTC. This gives the protein CASSLWGRAETQYF.

CDR3 coding DNA: TGTGCCACCAGCAGGGACAGGAATAACTATGGCTACACCTTC. Its protein is CATSRDRNNYGYTF. The chain carries TRBV15 and TRBJ1-2; 7 bases align to TRBD1. The junction had 2 bases not matched to a gene; V was cut back by 3 bases and J by 1 base. Germline CDR1 and CDR2: LNHNV and YYDKDF (reference sequence). This CDR3 contains 14 residues.

J is TRBJ2-1 and V is TRBV6-1; D not certain. The V end lost 6 bases, the J end lost 11 bases, and 17 bases lay between the germline ends. The CDR3 contains 13 residues. Germline CDR1 MNHNS, CDR2 SASEGT. Here the CDR3 DNA reads TGTGCCAGCAGCCCCGCGGAAGATTTAAAGCAGTTCTTC. This gives the protein CASSPAEDLKQFF.